In its sample, the clone carrying this T cell receptor (beta chain) was seen once. Antigen specificity is unknown. The data stem from a study of T cells in localized non-small cell lung cancer. Study outcomes and limitations: Clonality peaked in uninvolved adjacent lung rather than tumor.

The assay was immunoSEQ multiplex PCR, and TCRdb's table has in-frame clones only and misses some. The profile shows about 22,000 clones, roughly nine tenths of them singletons. The CDR3 consists of 15 residues. Germline V gene sequence: CDR1 ENHRY, CDR2 SYGVKD. The V gene end was trimmed by 11 bases and the J gene end by 5 bases; junction bases not matched to a gene: 14. The chain combines TRBV10-3 with TRBJ2-3, with TRBD1 matching 9 bases. This specimen consisted of PBMCs, obtained before any cancer treatment. This receptor was obtained from a man aged 35-75 years with stage II squamous cell lung carcinoma. In DNA, the CDR3 is TGTGCCGTCTGGGACAGGGACGCCCAGGGAGATACGCAGTATTTT. Protein: CAVWDRDAQGDTQYF.